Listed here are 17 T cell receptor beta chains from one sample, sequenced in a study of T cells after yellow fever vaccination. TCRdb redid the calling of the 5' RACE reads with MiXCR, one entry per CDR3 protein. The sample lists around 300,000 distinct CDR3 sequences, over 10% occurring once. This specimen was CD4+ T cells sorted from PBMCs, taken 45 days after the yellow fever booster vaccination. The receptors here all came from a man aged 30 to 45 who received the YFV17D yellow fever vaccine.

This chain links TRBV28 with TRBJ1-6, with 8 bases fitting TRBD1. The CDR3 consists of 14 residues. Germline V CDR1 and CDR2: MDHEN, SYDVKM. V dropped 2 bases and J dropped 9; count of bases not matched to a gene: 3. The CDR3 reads CASSLGQGASPLHF. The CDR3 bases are TGTGCCAGCAGTTTAGGACAGGGAGCTTCACCCCTCCACTTT.

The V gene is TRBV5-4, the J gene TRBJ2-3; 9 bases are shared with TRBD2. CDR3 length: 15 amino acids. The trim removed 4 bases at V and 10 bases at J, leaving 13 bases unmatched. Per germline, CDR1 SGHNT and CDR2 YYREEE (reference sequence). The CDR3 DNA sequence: TGTGCCAGCAGCCCGGAGGCTAGCGGGGATACTGCGCAGTATTTT. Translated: CASSPEASGDTAQYF.

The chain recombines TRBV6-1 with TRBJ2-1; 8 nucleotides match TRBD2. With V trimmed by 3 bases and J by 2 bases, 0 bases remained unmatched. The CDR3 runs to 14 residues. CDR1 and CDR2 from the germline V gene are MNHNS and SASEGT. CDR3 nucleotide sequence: TGTGCCAGCAGTGAGACTAGCGCCTACAATGAGCAGTTCTTC. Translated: CASSETSAYNEQFF.

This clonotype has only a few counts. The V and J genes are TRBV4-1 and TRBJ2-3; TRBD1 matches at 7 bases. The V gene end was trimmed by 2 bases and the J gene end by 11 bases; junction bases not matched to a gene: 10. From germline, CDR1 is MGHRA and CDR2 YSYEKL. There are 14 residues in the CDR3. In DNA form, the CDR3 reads TGCGCCAGCAGCCAACAGCCTTGGGACAGACAGCAGTATTTT. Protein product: CASSQQPWDRQQYF.

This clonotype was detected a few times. In DNA form, the CDR3 reads TGTGCCAGCATCCCGGGCGCAGGGTACGAGCAGTACTTC. Its protein product is CASIPGAGYEQYF. The chain links TRBV28 to TRBJ2-7, with D tentatively TRBD1 (5 bases). Per germline, CDR1 MDHEN and CDR2 SYDVKM. This CDR3 spans 13 amino acids. V was cut by 7 bases and J by 4 bases, with 14 bases left in between.

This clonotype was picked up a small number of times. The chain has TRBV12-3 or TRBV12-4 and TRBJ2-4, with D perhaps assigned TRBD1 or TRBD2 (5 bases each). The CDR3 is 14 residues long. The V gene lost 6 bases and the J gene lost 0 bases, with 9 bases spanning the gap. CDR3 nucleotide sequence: TGTGCCAGCAGAGGGGACCTAGCCAAAAACATTCAGTACTTC. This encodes CASRGDLAKNIQYF.

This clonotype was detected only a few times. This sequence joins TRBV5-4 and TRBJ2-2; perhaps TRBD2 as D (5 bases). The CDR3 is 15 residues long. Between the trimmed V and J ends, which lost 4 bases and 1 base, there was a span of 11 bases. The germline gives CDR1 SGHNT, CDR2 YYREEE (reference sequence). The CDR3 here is CASSRPGRNTGELFF. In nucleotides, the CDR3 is TGTGCCAGCAGCCGGCCGGGAAGGAACACCGGGGAGCTGTTTTTT.

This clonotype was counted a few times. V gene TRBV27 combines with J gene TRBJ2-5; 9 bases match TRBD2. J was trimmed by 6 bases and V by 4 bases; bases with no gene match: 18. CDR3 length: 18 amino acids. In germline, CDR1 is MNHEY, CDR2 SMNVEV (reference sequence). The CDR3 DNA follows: TGTGCCAGCAGTTCTGTGACTAGCGGAGGGCCTGTGACCAAGACCCAGTACTTC. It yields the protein CASSSVTSGGPVTKTQYF.

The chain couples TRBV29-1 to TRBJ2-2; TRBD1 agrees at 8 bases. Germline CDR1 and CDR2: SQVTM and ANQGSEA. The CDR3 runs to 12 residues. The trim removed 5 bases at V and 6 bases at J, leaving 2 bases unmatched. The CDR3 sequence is CSVRTGPGELFF. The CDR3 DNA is TGCAGCGTTCGGACAGGGCCCGGGGAGCTGTTTTTT.

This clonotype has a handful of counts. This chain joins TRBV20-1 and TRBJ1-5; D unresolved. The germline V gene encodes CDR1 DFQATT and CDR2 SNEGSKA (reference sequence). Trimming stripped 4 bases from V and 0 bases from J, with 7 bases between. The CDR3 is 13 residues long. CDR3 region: CSATVTSNQPQHF. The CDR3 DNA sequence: TGCAGTGCTACGGTAACTAGCAATCAGCCCCAGCATTTT.

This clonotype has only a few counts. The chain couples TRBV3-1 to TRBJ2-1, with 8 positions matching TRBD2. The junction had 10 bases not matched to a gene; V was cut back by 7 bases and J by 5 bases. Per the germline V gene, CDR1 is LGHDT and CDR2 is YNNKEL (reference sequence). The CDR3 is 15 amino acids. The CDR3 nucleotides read TGTGCCAGCACCCAGGGGCTAGCGGGTAACAATGAGCAGTTCTTC. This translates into CASTQGLAGNNEQFF.

CDR3 DNA: TGTGCCACCAGTGATGCCAGCGGTCCTCCTTACAATGAGCAGTTCTTC. Translated: CATSDASGPPYNEQFF. The chain employs TRBV24-1 and TRBJ2-1; D is possibly TRBD2 (5 bases). Trimming cost V 3 bases and J 4 bases, with 15 bases left between them. Germline loops: CDR1 KGHDR, CDR2 SFDVKD. CDR3 length equals 16 residues.

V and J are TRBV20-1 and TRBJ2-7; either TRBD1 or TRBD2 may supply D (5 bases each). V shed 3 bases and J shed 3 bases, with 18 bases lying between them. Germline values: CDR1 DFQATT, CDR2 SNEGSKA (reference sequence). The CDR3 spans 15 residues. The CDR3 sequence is CSARRLRGGYYEQYF. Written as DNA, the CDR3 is TGCAGTGCTAGGCGTCTTCGGGGCGGGTACTACGAGCAGTACTTC.

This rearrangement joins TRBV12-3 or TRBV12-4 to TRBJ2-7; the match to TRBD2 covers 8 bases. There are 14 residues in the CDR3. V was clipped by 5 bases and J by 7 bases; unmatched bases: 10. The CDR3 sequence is CASSPKGSGGEQYF. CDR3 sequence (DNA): TGTGCCAGCAGTCCTAAGGGATCGGGGGGGGAGCAGTACTTC.

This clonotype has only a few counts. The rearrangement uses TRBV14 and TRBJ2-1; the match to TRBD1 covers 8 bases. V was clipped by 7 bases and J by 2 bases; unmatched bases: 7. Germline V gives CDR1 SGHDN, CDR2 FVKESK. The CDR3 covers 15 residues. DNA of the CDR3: TGTGCCAGCACTGAAGGGACAGGAGCCTACAATGAGCAGTTCTTC. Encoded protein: CASTEGTGAYNEQFF.

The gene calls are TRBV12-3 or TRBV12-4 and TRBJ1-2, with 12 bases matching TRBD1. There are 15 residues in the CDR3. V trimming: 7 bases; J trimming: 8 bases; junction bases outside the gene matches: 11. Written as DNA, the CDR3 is TGTGCCAGCACCCAAGGGACAGGGGGCGCCAGGGGCTACACCTTC. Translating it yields CASTQGTGGARGYTF.

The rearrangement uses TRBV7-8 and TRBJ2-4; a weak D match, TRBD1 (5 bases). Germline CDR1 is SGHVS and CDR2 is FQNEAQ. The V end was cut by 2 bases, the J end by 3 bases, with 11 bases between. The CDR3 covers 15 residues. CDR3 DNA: TGTGCCAGCAGCTTACCAGGGTTCGACAAAAACATTCAGTACTTC. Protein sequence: CASSLPGFDKNIQYF.